This T cell receptor beta chain was sequenced for a study of cytotoxic CD8 clonotypes in ibrutinib-treated CLL. About the study: Partial response was seen in approximately 24 patients and complete response in 2; after median 68 months, approximately 14 stayed remitted, about 12 progressed. Once patients had received a median around 12 months of treatment, range 6 to 36, response samples were obtained. Findings and caveats of the study: Clonality increased with ibrutinib response but returned toward baseline at progression. Exceeding age-matched healthy donors, baseline clonality also tracked the counts of circulating CD8+ T cells.

This table comes from immunoSEQ multiplex PCR, and its TCRdb copy is limited to in-frame clones, with some not included. The sample contains around 60,000 clones, 45% to 65% of which appear only once. This clone occurred a few times. The target antigen is unknown. V was trimmed by 8 bases and J by 1 base, leaving 9 bases between them. The CDR3 is made up of 14 amino acids. Germline V gives CDR1 LNHNV, CDR2 YYDKDF (reference sequence). The specimen comprised PBMCs, sampled after 12 months of ibrutinib treatment. The clonotype comes from a human donor with chronic lymphocytic leukemia. This chain joins TRBV15 and TRBJ1-6, with D hard to call. The CDR3 DNA reads as TGTGCCACCTCCGGCTCGTCCTATAATTCACCCCTCCACTTT. This gives the protein CATSGSSYNSPLHF.